This entry describes one TCR beta chain. Its antigen remains unknown. This record comes from a study of T cell responses to AZD1222 COVID-19 vaccine. Findings of the study overall: Repertoires in all cases were sampled only once the peak T cell response had passed. A mostly white British donor set with more females was recruited, and clonal diversity was possibly underestimated.

Sequenced by immunoSEQ multiplex PCR; TCRdb stores in-frame clones only, minus some. The sample records over 120,000 clones, over 75% being singletons. The J segment lost 7 bases and the V segment lost 4 bases, leaving 9 bases of the junction unmatched. The CDR3 runs to 16 residues. CDR1 and CDR2 from the germline V gene are MGHRA and YSYEKL. This chain connects TRBV4-1 to TRBJ2-3, with TRBD2 matching over 12 bases. This receptor was identified in an adult who received the MenACWY meningococcal vaccine as a control. This material consisted of peripheral blood, taken 28 days after the second dose of the MenACWY control vaccine. As DNA, the CDR3 is TGCGCCAGCAGCCTCGCGCCGGGACTAGCGGGCAATACGCAGTATTTT. Its translation: CASSLAPGLAGNTQYF.